This T cell receptor beta chain was sequenced in a study of T cell changes during pregnancy in multiple sclerosis. Germline-derived CDR1 and CDR2 are SGHDN and FVKESK. Germline trimming cut 10 bases from V and 1 base from J; bases unmatched to any gene: 4. The CDR3 consists of 13 residues. This table comes from immunoSEQ multiplex PCR, and its TCRdb copy is limited to in-frame clones, with some not included. Of about 33,000 clones in the sample, 91% were seen once. The source is a female donor in good health, enrolled as a control in a pregnancy study. The chain carries TRBV14 and TRBJ1-1, with 9 bases matching TRBD1. The specimen was CD4+ T cells from peripheral blood mononuclear cells, collected in the third trimester of pregnancy. The CDR3 spells CAISGQGNTEAFF. The CDR3 bases are TGTGCCATCTCGGGACAGGGGAACACTGAAGCTTTCTTT.